This section outlines one T cell receptor beta chain sequence together with its context. Its antigen target is currently unknown. No qualities accompany the bases; no much larger clone lies one base away. The cysteine opens and the phenylalanine closes a CDR3 of 15 amino acids. The kept DNA is CDR3 alone, 45 bases in frame from the first base. Trimming leaves V shorter by 5 bases and J shorter by 9 bases, with the junction holding 15 bases beyond the gene matches. The germline V gene (reference sequence) gives CDR1 as MNHEY and CDR2 as SMNVEV. The data derive from a study of cytomegalovirus exposure and HLA in healthy donors (dated by TCRdb to 2016 to 2017). Looking at the study overall: According to an earlier analysis of around 600 of the donors, about 190 million T cells yielded 90 million to 130 million unique TCR beta sequences and more than 250 Gb of sequence data. An early release that covered roughly 600 HLA-typed donors contained approximately 300 gigabases of sequencing data and 85 million to 100 million unique TCR sequences. The genetic ancestry cluster associated with self-reported Caucasian donors included 81% of the roughly 410 genotyped donors. The study aimed to test whether signatures of past pathogen exposure could be identified by cataloging public T cell receptors. Using immunosequencing, the study profiled T cell repertoires from roughly 650 subjects and related those repertoires to cytomegalovirus serostatus. Along with the approximately 700-subject first cohort, a separate validation cohort of around 110 different subjects was used. To predict cytomegalovirus infection status, the study combined high-throughput TCR immunosequencing, statistical association of individual TCRs with disease status, and machine learning. A later analysis re-analyzed previously published TCR beta repertoires from roughly 600 donors and added high-resolution HLA genotyping to study TCR occurrence patterns. The later analysis used no new phenotypic data to find candidate immune exposures, relying instead on TCR beta sequences and their occurrence across donors. An earlier analysis of around 580 of the donors used high-throughput TCR beta sequencing to judge whether each TCR beta V gene segment behaved as functional or pseudogenic. Alongside the repertoire data, information on donor age, sex, ethnicity and CMV serostatus was compiled. A later genetic analysis used genome-wide SNP genotypes for 398 of the 666 donors, treating that subset as a discovery cohort. All discovery cohort repertoires had been generated using a single sequencing platform. HLA typing included class I and class II loci at four-digit resolution. Typing coverage varied by locus: roughly 620-630 donors for A, B, C, DRB1 and DQB1; approximately 500 for DQA1; around 570 for DPA1; 450 to 480 for DPB1. Several DR-DQ haplotypes were treated as single units for association and clustering because of strong linkage in the cohort. Among 300 to 500 genotyped donors of the cohort, an average of about 220,000 unique TCR beta nucleotide sequences was sequenced per donor, of which roughly 18% were non-productive.

The cohort consisted of 650 to 700 healthy bone marrow donors. Cohort members were all nominally healthy when sampled, although unrecorded immune exposures were likely present. The donor tested CMV seronegative and was one of the 352 seronegative cohort members. A peripheral blood sample was collected from each donor, and TCR beta sequencing was performed on peripheral blood mononuclear cells. The Qiagen DNeasy Blood Extraction Kit was used to extract genomic DNA from the blood cell samples. On the study overall, not on this receptor specifically: A later analysis found that most CMV-associated TCR beta chains appeared HLA-restricted, with HLA associations seemingly driven largely by CMV exposure. The authors suggested that the approach could potentially be extended to other disease states and immunological phenotypes. HLA typing was unavailable for some donors at each locus, so association tests used only the typed subset. The classifier was reported to diagnose cytomegalovirus status with high specificity and sensitivity in both the original cohort and the validation cohort. In this cohort, only TCR beta chains were sequenced, and detectable features were limited by the absence of alpha or paired-chain data. CMV serostatus was the only immune exposure information available for the cohort. Compared with the roughly 670-donor mean, donors in an Asian-associated ancestry cluster had fewer N-insertions in productive TCRs, according to a later genetic analysis. The study gave a list of 150 to 200 TCR beta chains associated with cytomegalovirus. In a later analysis, TCR association rates were found to vary across HLA loci, with the most associated TCRs seen for DRB1 alleles and the fewest for HLA-C alleles. In an earlier analysis of 587 of the donors, most TCR beta V segments appeared in productive rearrangements about 87% or about 30% of the time, broadly matching IMGT annotations. According to a later analysis, parvovirus B19, influenza, CMV and Epstein-Barr virus appeared linked to several top co-occurrence clusters. A few of the identified cytomegalovirus-associated TCR beta chains were confirmed in vitro to be specific for cytomegalovirus antigens. A later analysis associated approximately 17,000 TCR beta sequences with specific HLA alleles at a false discovery rate of 0.05. A further reported finding was that TCR beta sequences accurately predicted the HLA-A and HLA-B alleles for most subjects in the first cohort. A later genetic analysis associated a missense DCLRE1C variant with V-gene and J-gene trimming of TCR beta chains, and an independent cohort replicated the association. Roughly uniform sequencing depth across donors was assumed in presence/absence analyses, although this assumption may not hold. A later analysis found that HLA-associated TCR beta chains were more clonally expanded and had lower generation probabilities than equally common non-associated chains. Assigning TCR associations to individual alleles was difficult when HLA alleles, especially DR and DQ, strongly co-occurred. Some IMGT-functional V segments, including TRBV6-2 and TRBV6-3, could not be distinguished by the 87-base-pair reads and were therefore excluded. Across donors, most TCR sequences were observed very rarely, whereas some public TCRs were present in many individuals. Because counts were too low, under 20 rarely observed V segments, including chromosome 9 orphons, were left out of the earlier analysis of about 620 of the donors. A cluster of highly shared sequence variants was judged likely to represent a technical artifact of the sequencing pipeline. Correlated functional status among segregating V segments might reflect linkage disequilibrium, but an unknown experimental factor could not be ruled out.

Library method: the immunoSEQ multiplex PCR assay. For the multiplex PCR, a mixture combining 60 forward primers for TCR Vbeta segments and 13 reverse primers for TCR Jbeta segments was used. The CDR3 region of rearranged TCR beta genes was amplified from genomic DNA by a multiplex PCR assay. The amplified TCR beta libraries were sequenced on the Illumina HiSeq System as 87-base-pair reads. Per the original workflow: A later analysis counted tens of millions of unique TCR beta chains across the 550 to 800 repertoires, and about 10 million of these chains were shared by at least two donors. Raw reads were error-corrected and collapsed into unique sequences by a nearest-neighbor algorithm in which closely related sequences were merged to remove PCR and sequencing errors. To assign V, D and J gene segments, CDR3 sequences were aligned to IMGT reference sequences. Each retained sequence needed at least a six-nucleotide match to both a V gene segment and a J gene segment. A rearrangement counted as productive if the CDR3 had no stop codons and remained in frame with V and J, and every other rearrangement counted as non-productive. CDR3 was defined according to IMGT convention as the region running from the second conserved V-encoded cysteine to the conserved J-encoded phenylalanine. In an earlier analysis of just under 600 of the donors, sequences lacking an unambiguous match to a single V gene segment were excluded. In an earlier analysis of about 590 of the donors, a V segment was called functional when productive rearrangements were above 56.7%, and segregating when the standard deviation between donors exceeded 5%. A statistical classification framework was built for diagnosing cytomegalovirus status from the catalog of TCR beta chain sequences. In a later analysis, V and J genes were assigned by comparing TCR nucleotide sequences against IMGT/GENE-DB human TR gene sequences. In a later analysis, CDR3 sequences and most-parsimonious VDJ recombination scenarios were assigned using the TCRdist pipeline. In a later analysis, every TCR beta chain was defined by the combination of its CDR3 amino acid sequence and its V-gene family, and reads without a unique V-gene family were dropped. As a way to deal with suspected cross-contamination and a sequencing artifact, a later analysis dropped 450 to 600 nucleotide sequences that were highly shared and had low generation probability. In a later analysis, a clonal expansion index for each public chain was calculated from normalized within-repertoire ranks of inferred template counts. Generation probabilities in a later analysis came from a VDJ recombination model fitted to out-of-frame rearrangements, and those results were checked against IGoR. A later analysis scored TCR-TCR, TCR-HLA and TCR-CMV co-occurrence with hypergeometric tests, applying a repertoire-size bias correction to TCR pairs. To estimate false discovery rates, a later analysis permuted the HLA or CMV assignments 20 times. In a later analysis, co-occurring TCRs were grouped with DBSCAN, and TCRdist sequence similarity was added when clustering was performed within HLA-allele-positive subsets. Co-occurrence clustering excluded repertoires with fewer than 30,000 or more than 120,000 public chains, plus five with anomalous nucleotide sharing. TCRdb re-hosts the immuneACCESS table, in-frame sequences only. Its copies lack some clones; in the studies checked, an unresolved V gene accounts for under half of them, and the cause for the rest is not known. V and J calls and clone size are copied from that table; D and trimming were computed from the DNA. The sample table holds around 150,000 clones, of which 72% were seen once. The ten largest clonotypes hold 2% to 2.5% of the sample.

Recombination connected TRBV27 to TRBJ2-7; 8 central bases correspond to TRBD1. The source material was PBMCs. The sequence was obtained from a man aged 35 to 55 in good health and CMV-seronegative. In nucleotides, the sequence is TGTGCCAGCAGTCGCGACGGGACAGGTATTTTCGGGCAGTACTTC. This is translated as CASSRDGTGIFGQYF.